The 31 T cell receptor beta chains reported below all come from one sample, sequenced in a study of CD8 T cells in ankylosing spondylitis. TCRdb recomputed calls from the 5' RACE reads with MiXCR, one row per CDR3 protein. Among about 360,000 distinct CDR3 sequences, 20% to 25% were seen once, and the ten largest hold about an eighth. Sequencing was performed on blood, either unsorted or a sorted T cell fraction (not recorded which). The receptor source for this set is a male donor with ankylosing spondylitis or in good health (not recorded which).

V and J are TRBV7-9 and TRBJ2-1; 9 nucleotides agree with TRBD2. The germline gives CDR1 SEHNR, CDR2 FQNEAQ (reference sequence). The CDR3 spans 15 residues. With 0 bases clipped from V and 8 bases from J, the junction kept 5 bases outside the gene matches. DNA for the CDR3: TGTGCCAGCAGCTTAGCGCAGGAGCGGGGGGATGAGCAGTTCTTC. Translating gives CASSLAQERGDEQFF.

The genes are TRBV7-9 and TRBJ2-5; 7 bases match TRBD2. With V trimmed by 6 bases and J by 4 bases, 2 bases remained unmatched. This CDR3 is built from 12 residues. Germline values: CDR1 SEHNR, CDR2 FQNEAQ (reference sequence). This CDR3 reads CASRRGGETQYF. As DNA, the CDR3 is TGTGCCAGCAGACGCGGGGGAGAGACCCAGTACTTC.

This clonotype was detected only a few times. The chain uses TRBV20-1 and TRBJ1-1; D is possibly TRBD1 (5 bases). The germline CDR1 and CDR2 sequences are DFQATT and SNEGSKA (reference sequence). The CDR3 covers 14 residues. The V end lost 5 bases, the J end lost 3 bases, and 16 bases lay between the germline ends. The CDR3 loop reads CSARTVIGDTEAFF. The CDR3 DNA reads TGCAGTGCTCGCACGGTAATAGGGGACACTGAAGCTTTCTTT.

On this clonotype itself: A much larger clone is a single base away; this may be a read error. The chain combines TRBV29-1 with TRBJ2-1; D is perhaps TRBD1 or TRBD2 (5 bases each). V was cut by 3 bases and J by 12 bases, with 15 bases left in between. Germline CDR1 and CDR2: SQVTM and ANQGSEA. The CDR3 contains 12 residues. CDR3 sequence reads: CSVEGDLIGQFF. In nucleotides, the CDR3 is TGCAGCGTTGAGGGGGACCTCATAGGGCAGTTCTTC.

As to this clonotype: One end of the junction is discordant with germline, which a read error may explain. The V gene is TRBV2, the J gene TRBJ2-7, with 9 bases fitting TRBD2. Germline assignment: CDR1 SNHLY and CDR2 FYNNEI. CDR3 length: 15 residues. This chain's CDR3 is CASRPIAGDFYGQYF. CDR3 nucleotides: TGTGCCAGCAGGCCCATAGCGGGGGACTTCTACGGGCAGTACTTC.

This chain links TRBV6-1 with TRBJ2-3, with 7 nucleotides matching TRBD1. From germline, CDR1 is MNHNS and CDR2 SASEGT. This CDR3 region has 16 residues. V was clipped by 4 bases and J by 0 bases; unmatched bases: 7. The CDR3 region has the DNA TGTGCCAGCAGTGCCACAGGGGCCCATAGCACAGATACGCAGTATTTT. Translation gives CASSATGAHSTDTQYF.

This clonotype appeared a few times. This rearrangement joins TRBV12-3 or TRBV12-4 to TRBJ2-7, with 9 bases fitting TRBD2. This CDR3 has 17 residues. Trimming at V came to 5 bases and at J to 3 bases, leaving 14 bases not matched to a gene. The CDR3 spells CASSRTRLASGVYEQYF. CDR3 DNA: TGTGCCAGCAGTCGGACACGGTTAGCTAGCGGGGTCTACGAGCAGTACTTC.

The chain joins TRBV4-1 to TRBJ2-3; 11 bases agree with TRBD2. V shed 4 bases and J 1 base; nucleotides not matched to a gene: 4. CDR1 is MGHRA and CDR2 is YSYEKL in the germline V gene. The CDR3 extends over 16 amino acids. CDR3 bases: TGCGCCAGCAGCCGCCTGACTAGCGGGGGCACAGATACGCAGTATTTT. Translated, it gives CASSRLTSGGTDTQYF.

This clonotype was observed a handful of times. The rearrangement joins TRBV24-1 to TRBJ2-1; tentatively, D is TRBD1 or TRBD2 (5 bases each). V lost 9 bases to trimming and J lost 8 bases, with 13 bases between them. Germline assignment: CDR1 KGHDR and CDR2 SFDVKD. The CDR3 covers 12 residues. The CDR3 DNA reads as TGTGCCACCCGGGGCAGTTTGGATGAGCAGTTCTTC. It yields the protein CATRGSLDEQFF.

This clonotype was recorded a few times. The chain uses TRBV4-1 and TRBJ2-3; maybe TRBD1 (5 bases). The ends were cut back, 1 base at V and 8 bases at J, with 10 bases in the middle. The CDR3 loop spans 13 amino acids. CDR1 and CDR2 from the germline V gene are MGHRA and YSYEKL. CDR3 DNA sequence: TGCGCCAGCAGCCAAGCCGGACATGCTACGCAGTATTTT. Encoded protein: CASSQAGHATQYF.

The rearrangement uses TRBV12-3 or TRBV12-4 and TRBJ2-5; D is possibly TRBD2 (7 bases). Trimming left V 0 bases short and J 5 bases short, with 16 bases between. The CDR3 runs 16 residues. The CDR3 is CASSLAGGIGGETQYF. The CDR3 nucleotides are TGTGCCAGCAGTTTAGCGGGGGGGATAGGGGGTGAGACCCAGTACTTC.

The chain combines TRBV4-1 with TRBJ2-5; TRBD1 matches 10 bases. Germline values: CDR1 MGHRA, CDR2 YSYEKL. The CDR3 is 15 amino acids. V shed 0 bases, J shed 6 bases, and the junction held 4 bases outside the gene matches. The chain's CDR3 is CASSQEPGQGKTQYF. For the CDR3, the DNA is TGCGCCAGCAGCCAAGAACCGGGACAGGGGAAGACCCAGTACTTC.

V is TRBV28 and J is TRBJ2-2; D unresolved. The germline gives CDR1 MDHEN, CDR2 SYDVKM. CDR3 length: 16 residues. V was trimmed by 5 bases and J by 5 bases, leaving 18 bases between them. The CDR3 DNA follows: TGTGCCAGCAGTCCCAGCCTAGGAGTGGGGACCGGGGAGCTGTTTTTT. Translating it yields CASSPSLGVGTGELFF.

The V call is TRBV10-3, the J call TRBJ2-7; TRBD1 aligns across 12 bases. The CDR3 totals 15 residues. Germline V gene data show CDR1 as ENHRY and CDR2 as SYGVKD. With 0 bases clipped from V and 7 bases from J, the junction kept 4 bases outside the gene matches. In DNA form, the CDR3 reads TGTGCCATCAGTGAGTCGGGACAGGGGGCAAGGGAGCAGTACTTC. It specifies CAISESGQGAREQYF.

To note about this clonotype: Relative to the germline gene, one junction end is altered; a read error may explain this. The chain combines TRBV20-1 with TRBJ2-1, with D tentatively TRBD2 (7 bases). From germline, CDR1 is DFQATT and CDR2 SNEGSKA (reference sequence). The CDR3 length is 16 residues. The CDR3 loop is CCASPRVGGGDNEQFF. CDR3 nucleotide sequence: TGCTGTGCTAGCCCGCGGGTAGGGGGGGGCGATAATGAGCAGTTCTTC.

In its sample, this clonotype was seen a few times. The chain is built from TRBV7-9 and TRBJ2-7; D perhaps matches TRBD1 (5 bases). The germline CDR1 and CDR2 sequences are SEHNR and FQNEAQ (reference sequence). The CDR3 covers 14 residues. Trimming pared 1 base from V and 2 bases from J, leaving 9 bases between. The CDR3 is CASSLVGLAYEQYF. Written as DNA, the CDR3 is TGTGCCAGCAGCTTAGTGGGGCTAGCCTACGAGCAGTACTTC.

This clonotype appeared a few times. The rearrangement uses TRBV7-6 and TRBJ2-3; D call uncertain. V gave up 5 bases and J gave up 2 bases, with 17 bases separating them. CDR1 and CDR2 from the germline V gene are SGHVS and FNYEAQ. The CDR3 consists of 16 residues. CDR3 nucleotide sequence: TGTGCCAGCAGCCCCTTCGTTGGGTCGGACACAGATACGCAGTATTTT. Residues: CASSPFVGSDTDTQYF.

This clonotype was seen more than once but under ten times. The V call is TRBV9, the J call TRBJ2-5; TRBD2 matches 7 bases. With 4 bases clipped from V and 2 bases from J, the junction kept 8 bases outside the gene matches. This CDR3 spans 15 amino acids. The germline V gene encodes CDR1 SGDLS and CDR2 YYNGEE. CDR3 protein: CASSSRGEGQETQYF. CDR3 in DNA: TGTGCCAGCAGCTCTCGGGGGGAGGGACAAGAGACCCAGTACTTC.

This clonotype was observed a handful of times. This chain links TRBV6-1 with TRBJ2-5, with D possibly TRBD2 on 5 matching bases. Trimming removed 6 bases at V and 1 base at J, with 9 bases between. There are 13 residues in the CDR3. The germline V gene encodes CDR1 MNHNS and CDR2 SASEGT. The CDR3, as DNA: TGTGCCAGCAGGCCCGGGATCCAAGAGACCCAGTACTTC. Residues: CASRPGIQETQYF.

This clonotype was counted between two and nine times. This chain uses TRBV5-1 with TRBJ2-3; TRBD2 matches 11 bases. The J segment lost 3 bases and the V segment lost 1 base, leaving 7 bases of the junction unmatched. CDR3 length: 17 amino acids. Looked up from germline, CDR1 is SGHRS and CDR2 is YFSETQ. The CDR3 protein is CASSLKGASGGTDTQYF. DNA for the CDR3: TGCGCCAGCAGCTTGAAAGGAGCTAGCGGGGGGACAGATACGCAGTATTTT. Variable domain in full (rest from reference TRBV5-1 and TRBJ2-3): KAGVTQTPRYLIKTRGQQVTLSCSPISGHRSVSWYQQTPGQGLQFLFEYFSETQRNKGNFPGRFSGRQFSNSRSEMNVSTLELGDSALYLCASSLKGASGGTDTQYFGPGTRLTVL.

The chain couples TRBV11-2 to TRBJ2-7; D is uncertain. V lost 4 bases and J lost 5, with 18 bases in between. The V gene's germline CDR1 is SGHAT and CDR2 FQNNGV. CDR3 length: 15 residues. CDR3 in amino acids: CASSSPGLGLDEQYF. For the CDR3, the DNA is TGTGCCAGCAGCTCGCCGGGTCTGGGCCTGGACGAGCAGTACTTC.

The rearrangement uses TRBV11-2 and TRBJ2-7, with a tentative D call TRBD1 (5 bases). The CDR3 length is 13 residues. Deletions cut 5 bases from V and 3 bases from J, with 11 bases between. Germline assignment: CDR1 SGHAT and CDR2 FQNNGV. The CDR3 DNA reads TGTGCCAGCAGCACAGGCTCGATCTACGAGCAGTACTTC. Its protein is CASSTGSIYEQYF.

This clonotype was seen a handful of times. The chain's CDR3 is CASSFSGPNEQYF. DNA of the CDR3: TGTGCCAGCAGTTTCTCGGGGCCCAACGAGCAGTACTTC. V usage is TRBV28 and J usage is TRBJ2-7; D might be TRBD1 or TRBD2, each matching 5 bases. Germline CDR1 is MDHEN and CDR2 is SYDVKM. This CDR3 has 13 amino acids. The V gene lost 3 bases and the J gene lost 5 bases, with 11 bases spanning the gap.

The CDR3: CASSVPSRGRVDGEQFF. The CDR3 DNA is TGTGCCAGCAGCGTTCCTTCGCGGGGGAGGGTTGACGGTGAGCAGTTCTTC. The chain links TRBV9 to TRBJ2-1, with TRBD2 matching over 7 bases. The trim removed 2 bases at V and 9 bases at J, leaving 17 bases unmatched. Germline CDR1 SGDLS, CDR2 YYNGEE. The CDR3 runs 17 residues. The variable domain in full, completed from reference TRBV9 and TRBJ2-1, reads DSGVTQTPKHLITATGQRVTLRCSPRSGDLSVYWYQQSLDQGLQFLIQYYNGEERAKGNILERFSAQQFPDLHSELNLSSLELGDSALYFCASSVPSRGRVDGEQFFGPGTRLTVL.

This rearrangement joins TRBV6-1 to TRBJ2-1; D is tentatively TRBD1 or TRBD2 (5 bases each). CDR3 length equals 15 residues. V lost 4 bases to trimming and J lost 2 bases, with 12 bases between them. Germline assignment: CDR1 MNHNS and CDR2 SASEGT. In DNA form, the CDR3 reads TGTGCCAGCAGTGGGTGGGACGCAGCCTACAATGAGCAGTTCTTC. This sequence encodes CASSGWDAAYNEQFF.

This clonotype was recorded a few times. The CDR3 sequence: CSVEGAGGSYEQYF. Here the CDR3 DNA reads TGCAGCGTTGAAGGGGCAGGGGGTTCTTACGAGCAGTACTTC. This chain links TRBV29-1 with TRBJ2-7; 7 positions agree with TRBD1. V was clipped by 1 base and J by 4 bases; unmatched bases: 7. The germline gives CDR1 SQVTM, CDR2 ANQGSEA. This CDR3 has 14 residues.

The sample holds a few counts of this clonotype. The J gene is TRBJ2-5, the V gene TRBV20-1; the match to TRBD1 covers 8 bases. Germline lookup yields CDR1 DFQATT and CDR2 SNEGSKA (reference sequence). The CDR3 covers 14 residues. J gave up 3 bases and V 4 bases, and 7 bases lay outside the gene matches. CDR3 sequence (DNA): TGCAGTGCTACGCTCCAGGGGGCGGAAGAGACCCAGTACTTC. Translating gives CSATLQGAEETQYF.

The gene calls are TRBV7-9 and TRBJ2-4, with a tentative D call TRBD2 (6 bases). This CDR3 comprises 16 residues. Trimming shortened V by 4 bases and J by 2 bases, and 15 bases separated the two germline ends. CDR1 is SEHNR, CDR2 FQNEAQ, per germline (reference sequence). The CDR3 reads CASSSVLRGTKNIQYF. CDR3 sequence (DNA): TGTGCCAGCAGCTCAGTTCTCCGGGGGACCAAAAACATTCAGTACTTC.

This clonotype was seen more than once but under ten times. This rearrangement joins TRBV11-2 to TRBJ2-1; D ambiguous. This CDR3 contains 13 residues. Trimming shortened V by 5 bases and J by 5 bases, and 10 bases separated the two germline ends. Germline lookup yields CDR1 SGHAT and CDR2 FQNNGV. CDR3: CASSLSPNNEQFF. The CDR3 DNA follows: TGTGCCAGCAGCCTGTCTCCCAACAATGAGCAGTTCTTC.

The V and J genes are TRBV2 and TRBJ2-2; D perhaps matches TRBD2 (6 bases). This CDR3 has 15 residues. CDR1 is SNHLY, CDR2 FYNNEI, per germline. V was cut by 3 bases and J by 4 bases, with 12 bases left in between. The CDR3 spells CASSDPQRVTGELFF. CDR3 DNA sequence: TGTGCCAGCAGTGATCCCCAGCGGGTCACCGGGGAGCTGTTTTTT.

This clonotype was detected a few times. The gene calls are TRBV4-1 and TRBJ2-1, with 9 bases that match TRBD1. The germline V gene has CDR1 MGHRA and CDR2 YSYEKL. Trimming at V came to 3 bases and at J to 1 base, leaving 4 bases not matched to a gene. This CDR3 contains 16 residues. The CDR3 is CASSQATGGSYNEQFF. CDR3 coding DNA: TGCGCCAGCAGCCAGGCGACAGGGGGGTCCTACAATGAGCAGTTCTTC.